Presented here are 27 T cell receptor beta chains from one specimen sequenced in a study of OX40 agonist ivuxolimab in advanced cancers. Profiled with immunoSEQ multiplex PCR; TCRdb holds only in-frame clones, not every one. In the table there are fewer than 80,000 clones, approximately 80% of which are singletons. Sample: CD4+ or CD8+ T cells sorted from blood, taken in a trial of the OX40 agonist ivuxolimab. These receptors all come from an adult with an advanced solid tumor such as melanoma, head and neck, liver or kidney cancer.

The V call is TRBV10-3, the J call TRBJ1-4, with a tentative D call TRBD1 (5 bases). V dropped 8 bases and J dropped 3 bases, with 10 bases sitting between them. In germline, CDR1 is ENHRY, CDR2 SYGVKD. The CDR3 runs to 13 residues. The CDR3 DNA reads as TGTGCCATCGGGGCCAGGGCTAATGAAAAACTGTTTTTT. Amino acids: CAIGARANEKLFF.

The chain employs TRBV7-2 and TRBJ2-3; 7 bases agree with TRBD1. With V trimmed by 5 bases and J by 3 bases, 5 bases remained unmatched. CDR3 size: 14 residues. Germline lookup yields CDR1 SGHTA and CDR2 FQGNSA. The CDR3 sequence: CASSARQGTDTQYF. For the CDR3, the DNA is TGTGCCAGCAGCGCTCGACAGGGAACAGATACGCAGTATTTT.

V and J are TRBV5-8 and TRBJ1-1, with D perhaps matching TRBD1 (5 bases). V lost 2 bases to trimming and J lost 4 bases, with 15 bases between them. CDR1 and CDR2 from the germline V gene are SGHTS and YDEGEE. CDR3 length: 15 amino acids. The DNA for the CDR3 is TGTGCCAGCAGCTTTGGTTTGGGGGGGGGCACTGAAGCTTTCTTT. The encoded protein is CASSFGLGGGTEAFF.

The chain links TRBV15 to TRBJ1-1; the D gene is possibly TRBD1 (5 bases). The V end was cut by 0 bases, the J end by 4 bases, with 12 bases between. The CDR3 loop spans 15 amino acids. CDR1 and CDR2 (germline): LNHNV, YYDKDF (reference sequence). CDR3 in amino acids: CATSRDREGATEAFF. DNA for the CDR3: TGTGCCACCAGCAGAGATCGAGAAGGGGCCACTGAAGCTTTCTTT.

Here the CDR3 reads CASSPSSGEQYF. Written as DNA, the CDR3 is TGTGCCAGCAGCCCATCTAGCGGCGAGCAGTACTTC. The rearrangement joins TRBV28 to TRBJ2-5, with TRBD2 matching over 7 bases. Gene TRBJ2-7 matches the end of the DNA better, so the J call may be wrong. From germline, CDR1 is MDHEN and CDR2 SYDVKM. The CDR3 has 12 amino acids.

This chain joins TRBV6-5 and TRBJ1-5, with D unclear. Deletions cut 6 bases from V and 3 bases from J, with 9 bases between. This CDR3 has 13 residues. CDR1 and CDR2 from the germline V gene are MNHEY and SVGAGI. The CDR3 sequence is CASRRSPNQPQHF. In nucleotides, the CDR3 is TGTGCCAGCAGACGGAGCCCCAATCAGCCCCAGCATTTT.

The V call is TRBV19, the J call TRBJ1-2, with a weak D call TRBD1 (5 bases). Germline V gene sequence: CDR1 LNHDA, CDR2 SQIVND (reference sequence). V was pared by 4 bases and J by 5 bases, with 20 bases between. The CDR3 runs to 16 residues. The CDR3 bases are TGTGCCAGTAGTAAGTCCACGCCGGGACGGTTTTATGGCTACACCTTC. Protein sequence: CASSKSTPGRFYGYTF.

The CDR3 loop is CASSRTSGRTNEKLFF. CDR3 coding DNA: TGCGCCAGCAGCCGGACATCAGGGCGCACTAATGAAAAACTGTTTTTT. The V call is TRBV4-1, the J call TRBJ1-4; D may be TRBD1 (5 bases). Trimming removed 4 bases from V and 2 bases from J, with 14 bases in between. There are 16 residues in the CDR3. The germline gives CDR1 MGHRA, CDR2 YSYEKL.

This chain connects TRBV19 to TRBJ2-1; no clear D gene. The CDR3 sequence is 16 residues long. CDR1 is LNHDA, CDR2 SQIVND, per germline (reference sequence). Trimming removed 1 base at V and 6 bases at J, with 16 bases between. The CDR3: CASSIGEGPRGNEQFF. CDR3 DNA: TGTGCCAGTAGTATAGGGGAAGGTCCCCGAGGCAATGAGCAGTTCTTC.

The rearrangement joins TRBV18 to TRBJ2-3; 8 bases agree with TRBD1. V was clipped by 5 bases and J by 3 bases; unmatched bases: 7. The CDR3 sequence is 15 residues long. CDR1 is KGHSH and CDR2 is LQKENI in the germline V gene. The CDR3: CASSGGQDLTDTQYF. DNA of the CDR3: TGTGCCAGCTCAGGGGGACAGGATCTAACAGATACGCAGTATTTT.

The V and J genes are TRBV27 and TRBJ2-1; TRBD1 matches 7 bases. Looked up from germline, CDR1 is MNHEY and CDR2 is SMNVEV (reference sequence). The CDR3 is 17 residues long. The ends lost 0 bases at V and 0 bases at J; junction bases unmatched: 5. CDR3 DNA sequence: TGTGCCAGCAGTTTATCTCTACAGGGGAGCTCCTACAATGAGCAGTTCTTC. This sequence encodes CASSLSLQGSSYNEQFF.

The V gene is TRBV5-4, the J gene TRBJ1-2, with D possibly matching TRBD1 (5 bases). Per germline, CDR1 SGHNT and CDR2 YYREEE (reference sequence). V lost 0 bases and J lost 4, with 16 bases in between. The CDR3 runs to 16 residues. The CDR3 spells CASSLGTAGRGYGYTF. The CDR3, as DNA: TGTGCCAGCAGCTTGGGGACGGCTGGAAGGGGCTATGGCTACACCTTC. Full variable domain (rest looked up from reference TRBV5-4 and TRBJ1-2): ETGVTQSPTHLIKTRGQQVTLRCSSQSGHNTVSWYQQALGQGPQFIFQYYREEENGRGNFPPRFSGLQFPNYSSELNVNALELDDSALYLCASSLGTAGRGYGYTFGSGTRLTVV.

Only a few counts were recorded for this clone. The chain employs TRBV14 and TRBJ2-5; 7 nucleotides match TRBD2. After removal of 1 base from V and 5 bases from J, the junction contained 10 bases not matched to a gene. There are 16 residues in the CDR3. CDR1 is SGHDN, CDR2 FVKESK, per germline. Written as DNA, the CDR3 is TGTGCCAGCAGCCAAGGGGCTGGGTTTAGCGGGGAGACCCAGTACTTC. Amino acids: CASSQGAGFSGETQYF.

V usage is TRBV5-6 and J usage is TRBJ2-2; D may correspond to TRBD1 or TRBD2 (5 bases each). The V end was cut by 3 bases, the J end by 4 bases, with 10 bases between. Germline CDR1 and CDR2: SGHDT and YYEEEE. This CDR3 is 14 amino acids long. The CDR3 DNA reads TGTGCCAGCAGCTCATATGGGGGCACCGGGGAGCTGTTTTTT. It translates to CASSSYGGTGELFF.

This sequence joins TRBV5-4 and TRBJ2-7; possible D gene TRBD1, 6 bases. The CDR3 loop spans 14 amino acids. The V and J ends lost 3 bases and 2 bases respectively, with 12 bases between them. Per germline, CDR1 SGHNT and CDR2 YYREEE (reference sequence). For the CDR3, the DNA is TGTGCCAGCAGCTCACAGGGCACCCCCTACGAGCAGTACTTC. It is translated as CASSSQGTPYEQYF. Filled out from reference TRBV5-4 and TRBJ2-7, the complete variable domain reads ETGVTQSPTHLIKTRGQQVTLRCSSQSGHNTVSWYQQALGQGPQFIFQYYREEENGRGNFPPRFSGLQFPNYSSELNVNALELDDSALYLCASSSQGTPYEQYFGPGTRLTVT.

The chain recombines TRBV5-1 with TRBJ2-2, with TRBD2 as a possible D gene (5 bases). The germline gives CDR1 SGHRS, CDR2 YFSETQ. The CDR3 sequence is 14 residues long. V lost 4 bases and J 6 bases, leaving 13 bases between the germline ends. CDR3 bases: TGCGCCAGCAGCCGGGATCGAGCTCCCGGGGAGCTGTTTTTT. Its translation: CASSRDRAPGELFF.

Comments on this clone: Other DNA sequences in the same sample also yield this CDR3. The chain links TRBV7-8 to TRBJ2-1; 10 bases fit TRBD2. The V and J ends lost 5 bases and 2 bases, in that order; junction bases with no gene match: 3. Germline CDR1 is SGHVS and CDR2 is FQNEAQ. The CDR3 has 15 residues. CDR3 loop: CASSPSGGAYNEQFF. The CDR3 DNA follows: TGTGCCAGCAGCCCAAGCGGGGGGGCCTACAATGAGCAGTTCTTC.

The chain couples TRBV11-2 to TRBJ2-7; TRBD2 is a possible D gene (6 bases). This CDR3 has 16 residues. Trimming left V 0 bases short and J 4 bases short, with 16 bases between. The germline V gene encodes CDR1 SGHAT and CDR2 FQNNGV. CDR3 nucleotide sequence: TGTGCCAGCAGCTTAGATGGAGGAGGGAGATCGTACGAGCAGTACTTC. Amino acid sequence: CASSLDGGGRSYEQYF.

V is TRBV6-1 and J is TRBJ2-7, with D uncertain. This CDR3 spans 14 amino acids. The germline V gene encodes CDR1 MNHNS and CDR2 SASEGT. V was shortened by 1 base and J by 4 bases, with 11 bases between the two germline ends. The CDR3 protein is CASSEGFGPYEQYF. CDR3 nucleotide sequence: TGTGCCAGCAGTGAAGGGTTTGGGCCATACGAGCAGTACTTC.

This clone was found once. The chain has TRBV5-6 and TRBJ2-7, with no clear D. The V and J ends lost 4 bases and 2 bases respectively, with 13 bases between them. The CDR3 spans 14 residues. The germline gives CDR1 SGHDT, CDR2 YYEEEE. In DNA form, the CDR3 reads TGTGCCAGCAGCCCAGGATTCACAACCTACGAGCAGTACTTC. Translation gives CASSPGFTTYEQYF.

CDR3 sequence: CASSLASAATYGYTF. The CDR3 nucleotides read TGTGCCAGCAGCTTAGCGTCGGCAGCTACTTATGGCTACACCTTC. The V and J genes are TRBV7-2 and TRBJ1-2; D ambiguous. The germline V gene encodes CDR1 SGHTA and CDR2 FQGNSA. Trimming cost V 0 bases and J 5 bases, with 13 bases left between them. The CDR3 sequence is 15 residues long. Filled out from reference TRBV7-2 and TRBJ1-2, the complete variable domain reads GAGVSQSPSNKVTEKGKDVELRCDPISGHTALYWYRQSLGQGLEFLIYFQGNSAPDKSGLPSDRFSAERTGGSVSTLTIQRTQQEDSAVYLCASSLASAATYGYTFGSGTRLTVV.

This sequence joins TRBV19 and TRBJ1-2; 7 positions agree with TRBD1. Trimming at V came to 6 bases and at J to 7 bases, leaving 11 bases not matched to a gene. This CDR3 contains 14 residues. In germline, CDR1 is LNHDA, CDR2 SQIVND (reference sequence). The CDR3 loop is CASRRDSTPSGYTF. CDR3 nucleotide sequence: TGTGCCAGTAGAAGGGACAGTACCCCTTCTGGCTACACCTTC.

This clone appeared a few times. The rearrangement joins TRBV28 to TRBJ1-2, with 7 nucleotides matching TRBD1. Trimming took 2 bases from V and 7 from J; bases not matched to a gene: 4. The germline gives CDR1 MDHEN, CDR2 SYDVKM. This CDR3 comprises 13 residues. The CDR3 DNA reads TGTGCCAGCAGTTTAACCAACAGGGGTGGCTACACCTTC. Its translation: CASSLTNRGGYTF.

This clone was counted a single time. This chain joins TRBV13 and TRBJ2-1; TRBD2 matches 10 bases. V lost 1 base to trimming and J lost 4 bases; unmatched junction nucleotides: 10. This CDR3 spans 18 amino acids. Germline V gene data show CDR1 as PRHDT and CDR2 as FYEKMQ (reference sequence). The CDR3 sequence is CASSLVRLAGELYNEQFF. The CDR3 region has the DNA TGTGCCAGCAGCTTAGTGCGCCTAGCGGGGGAACTTTACAATGAGCAGTTCTTC.

This clone was found once. J is TRBJ1-3 and V is TRBV6-5; D gene unclear. V lost 8 bases and J lost 0, with 11 bases in between. The V gene's germline CDR1 is MNHEY and CDR2 SVGAGI. CDR3 length: 14 amino acids. The CDR3 nucleotides are TGTGCCAGCGGAGGCAGCACCTCTGGAAACACCATATATTTT. It translates to CASGGSTSGNTIYF.

V usage is TRBV28 and J usage is TRBJ2-2; 7 bases agree with TRBD1. Trimming cost V 11 bases and J 0 bases; bases outside gene matches: 3. The CDR3 totals 13 residues. Germline V gene lookup returns CDR1 MDHEN and CDR2 SYDVKM. CDR3 residues: CAFGTANTGELFF. The CDR3 nucleotides read TGTGCCTTCGGGACAGCGAACACCGGGGAGCTGTTTTTT.

The rearrangement links TRBV28 to TRBJ1-3; D might be TRBD1 (5 bases). The CDR3 totals 15 residues. Between the trimmed V and J ends, which lost 7 bases and 0 bases, there was a span of 13 bases. Germline loops: CDR1 MDHEN, CDR2 SYDVKM. The CDR3 loop is CASTVGGSSGNTIYF. The CDR3 bases are TGTGCCAGCACCGTTGGGGGGAGCTCTGGAAACACCATATATTTT.